The rows below give T cell receptor beta chains drawn from one sample of a study of blood T cell repertoires in COVID-19. Sequencing used immunoSEQ multiplex PCR; TCRdb keeps in-frame clones, though not all of them. The sample includes over 90,000 clones, around 87% of them seen just once. Sequencing used peripheral blood. The receptor set was obtained from a human donor in a cohort sampled during active COVID-19. Both conserved end residues are part of each CDR3. A D gene is named only where the DNA matches it firmly. The size field is filled for only some rows; it gives once, few, many or a size class.

size: -; D: -; J: TRBJ1-1; V: TRBV10-2; length: 13; DNA: TGCGCCAGCAGCTCAGGGGCAGGGGCTGAAGCTTTCTTT; CDR3: CASSSGAGAEAFF
size: -; D: -; J: TRBJ2-3; V: TRBV6-6; length: 14; DNA: TGTGCCAGCAGTTACTTAGCCCTCACAGATACGCAGTATTTT; CDR3: CASSYLALTDTQYF
size: -; D: -; J: TRBJ1-5; V: TRBV3-1/TRBV3-2; length: 15; DNA: TGTGCCAGCAGCCCCGAGGTTTATAGCAATCAGCCCCAGCATTTT; CDR3: CASSPEVYSNQPQHF
size: -; D: TRBD1; J: TRBJ2-5; V: TRBV3-1/TRBV3-2; length: 16; DNA: TGTGCCAGCAGCCAAGAGGGGACAGGGGAATGGGAGACCCAGTACTTC; CDR3: CASSQEGTGEWETQYF
size: -; D: -; J: TRBJ1-2; V: TRBV12-3/TRBV12-4; length: 13; DNA: TGTGCCAGCAGTCGGCGGGAAGACTATGGCTACACCTTC; CDR3: CASSRREDYGYTF
size: -; D: -; J: TRBJ2-1; V: TRBV19; length: 14; DNA: TGTGCCAGTAGTCCCAAAGGACTCGTCAATGAGCAGTTCTTC; CDR3: CASSPKGLVNEQFF
size: -; D: -; J: TRBJ2-2; V: TRBV7-7; length: 14; DNA: TGTGCTAGCAGCTTAGCCGGTAACACCGGGGAGCTGTTTTTT; CDR3: CASSLAGNTGELFF
size: -; D: TRBD1; J: TRBJ2-1; V: TRBV29-1; length: 15; DNA: TGCAGCGTTGAGGACAGGGAAAGCTCGAGCAATGAGCAGTTCTTC; CDR3: CSVEDRESSSNEQFF
size: -; D: -; J: TRBJ1-5; V: TRBV2; length: 16; DNA: TGTGCCAGCCACCAGGACAGACTAAATAGCAATCAGCCCCAGCATTTT; CDR3: CASHQDRLNSNQPQHF
size: -; D: -; J: TRBJ2-7; V: TRBV5-6; length: 17; DNA: TGTGCCAGCAGCTTGGATGGTGCGGGGATCCCCTTCTACGAGCAGTACTTC; CDR3: CASSLDGAGIPFYEQYF
size: -; D: -; J: TRBJ1-3; V: TRBV30; length: 16; DNA: TGTGCCTGGAGTGCTCCCGTTGTTAGCTCTGGAAACACCATATATTTT; CDR3: CAWSAPVVSSGNTIYF
size: -; D: -; J: TRBJ1-5; V: TRBV16; length: 17; DNA: TGTGCCAGCAGCCAATTGGCAGGAACCCCGGGCAATCAGCCCCAGCATTTT; CDR3: CASSQLAGTPGNQPQHF
size: once; D: -; J: TRBJ2-3; V: TRBV24-1; length: 16; DNA: TGTGCCACCAGTGATACGCCGGGACAATTCACAGATACGCAGTATTTT; CDR3: CATSDTPGQFTDTQYF
size: -; D: -; J: TRBJ2-3; V: TRBV4-1; length: 16; DNA: TGCGCCAGCAGCCACGCTCAGGGCCCGCTAGCAGATACGCAGTATTTT; CDR3: CASSHAQGPLADTQYF
size: -; D: TRBD2; J: TRBJ2-2; V: TRBV5-4; length: 18; DNA: TGTGCCAGCAGCTCATCCTATAGCGGGGGGCCACCCACCGGGGAGCTGTTTTTT; CDR3: CASSSSYSGGPPTGELFF
size: -; D: TRBD2; J: TRBJ2-5; V: TRBV6-2/TRBV6-3; length: 15; DNA: TGTGCCAGCAGTTACTGGCTAGCGGCCTGGGAGACCCAGTACTTC; CDR3: CASSYWLAAWETQYF
size: once; D: -; J: TRBJ2-3; V: TRBV9; length: 17; DNA: TGTGCCAGCAGCGTAGGAGGGGCAGGGAGGAGTGGAGATACGCAGTATTTT; CDR3: CASSVGGAGRSGDTQYF
size: once; D: TRBD1; J: TRBJ1-5; V: TRBV28; length: 16; DNA: TGTGCCAGCAGCCAGCCGGGACAGGGATTGTATCAGCCCCAGCATTTT; CDR3: CASSQPGQGLYQPQHF
size: -; D: TRBD1; J: TRBJ1-5; V: TRBV6-5; length: 15; DNA: TGTGCCAGCAGTCTCCGGACAGGGGGGACTCAGCCCCAGCATTTT; CDR3: CASSLRTGGTQPQHF
size: -; D: -; J: TRBJ2-5; V: TRBV11-3; length: 15; DNA: TGTGCCAGCAGCTTAAGGGGGGGACTACAAGAGACCCAGTACTTC; CDR3: CASSLRGGLQETQYF
size: -; D: TRBD2; J: TRBJ2-5; V: TRBV25-1; length: 15; DNA: TGTGCCAGCAGCGACGGACGGGGGGTGCGCGAGACCCAGTACTTC; CDR3: CASSDGRGVRETQYF
size: -; D: -; J: TRBJ1-4; V: TRBV4-1; length: 13; DNA: TGCGCCAGCAGTCGGACAGACGGTGAAAAACTGTTTTTT; CDR3: CASSRTDGEKLFF
size: -; D: TRBD2; J: TRBJ2-1; V: TRBV27; length: 15; DNA: TGTGCCAGCAGGGGACTAGCGGGGACCGACAATGAGCAGTTCTTC; CDR3: CASRGLAGTDNEQFF
size: -; D: TRBD2; J: TRBJ2-1; V: TRBV7-9; length: 14; DNA: TGTGCCAGCAGCCCCGATATAGCGGGGGGGAAGCAGTTCTTC; CDR3: CASSPDIAGGKQFF
size: -; D: -; J: TRBJ1-4; V: TRBV5-1; length: 15; DNA: TGCGCCAGCAGCCACGCAGGGGTGGCGTCGGAAAAACTGTTTTTT; CDR3: CASSHAGVASEKLFF
size: -; D: TRBD2; J: TRBJ2-3; V: TRBV11-2; length: 17; DNA: TGTGCCAGCAGCTTAGATTTAGCGGGGGGGCATCGGGATACGCAGTATTTT; CDR3: CASSLDLAGGHRDTQYF
size: -; D: -; J: TRBJ1-5; V: TRBV9; length: 14; DNA: TGTGCCAGCAGCGGTGGACTTAGCAATCAGCCCCAGCATTTT; CDR3: CASSGGLSNQPQHF
size: -; D: -; J: TRBJ1-3; V: TRBV7-9; length: 16; DNA: TGTGCCAGCAGCCCAGAGGTGCCGGGCTCTGGAAACACCATATATTTT; CDR3: CASSPEVPGSGNTIYF
size: -; D: TRBD2; J: TRBJ2-1; V: TRBV28; length: 16; DNA: TGTGCCAGCAGTATCTCGGGACTAGCGCGAGACAATGAGCAGTTCTTC; CDR3: CASSISGLARDNEQFF
size: few; D: -; J: TRBJ1-6; V: TRBV19; length: 16; DNA: TGTGCCAGTAGTATAGGGACACGGAACTATAATTCACCCCTCCACTTT; CDR3: CASSIGTRNYNSPLHF
size: -; D: TRBD1; J: TRBJ1-6; V: TRBV18; length: 13; DNA: TGTGCCAGCTCACTAGGGACAGATTCACCCCTCCACTTT; CDR3: CASSLGTDSPLHF
size: -; D: TRBD1; J: TRBJ1-3; V: TRBV2; length: 16; DNA: TGTGCCAGCAGAGTACAGGGGGCGCTGGCTGGAAACACCATATATTTT; CDR3: CASRVQGALAGNTIYF
size: -; D: TRBD2; J: TRBJ2-5; V: TRBV3-1/TRBV3-2; length: 13; DNA: TGTGCCAGCAGCCCGGGACTAGCGAAGACCCAGTACTTC; CDR3: CASSPGLAKTQYF